Each of the 3 T cell receptor beta chains below was sequenced from the same sample in a study of T cell repertoires in ileal Crohn's disease. TCRdb's copy holds only in-frame clones and misses some; the assay was immunoSEQ multiplex PCR. This sample has some 16,000 clones, with about three quarters found just once. The time point: neoterminal ileum biopsy at postoperative endoscopy, about 6 months after surgery. The specimen sequenced was ileal tissue. These receptors came from an adult with Crohn's disease.

Only one count was recorded for this clone. The chain is built from TRBV19 and TRBJ1-5; TRBD1 agrees at 7 bases. This CDR3 has 15 residues. Germline CDR1 and CDR2: LNHDA and SQIVND (reference sequence). J was trimmed by 0 bases and V by 7 bases; bases with no gene match: 6. The CDR3 DNA follows: TGTGCCAGTACTCTACAGGGGTATAGCAATCAGCCCCAGCATTTT. Its protein product is CASTLQGYSNQPQHF.

The CDR3 sequence: CAISGQGRPLHF. DNA for the CDR3: TGTGCCATCAGTGGACAGGGAAGACCCCTCCACTTT. The chain links TRBV10-3 to TRBJ1-6, with 7 bases aligning to TRBD1. Trimming at V came to 4 bases and at J to 12 bases, leaving 3 bases not matched to a gene. The CDR3 is 12 residues long. Germline CDR1 is ENHRY and CDR2 is SYGVKD.

This clone has just a few counts. This CDR3 is CASSDFHSGNTIYF. The CDR3, as DNA: TGTGCCAGTAGTGACTTTCACTCTGGAAACACCATATATTTT. The chain is built from TRBV19 and TRBJ1-3; D call uncertain. The CDR3 contains 14 residues. Per the germline V gene, CDR1 is LNHDA and CDR2 is SQIVND (reference sequence). Trimming shortened V by 5 bases and J by 0 bases, and 8 bases separated the two germline ends.